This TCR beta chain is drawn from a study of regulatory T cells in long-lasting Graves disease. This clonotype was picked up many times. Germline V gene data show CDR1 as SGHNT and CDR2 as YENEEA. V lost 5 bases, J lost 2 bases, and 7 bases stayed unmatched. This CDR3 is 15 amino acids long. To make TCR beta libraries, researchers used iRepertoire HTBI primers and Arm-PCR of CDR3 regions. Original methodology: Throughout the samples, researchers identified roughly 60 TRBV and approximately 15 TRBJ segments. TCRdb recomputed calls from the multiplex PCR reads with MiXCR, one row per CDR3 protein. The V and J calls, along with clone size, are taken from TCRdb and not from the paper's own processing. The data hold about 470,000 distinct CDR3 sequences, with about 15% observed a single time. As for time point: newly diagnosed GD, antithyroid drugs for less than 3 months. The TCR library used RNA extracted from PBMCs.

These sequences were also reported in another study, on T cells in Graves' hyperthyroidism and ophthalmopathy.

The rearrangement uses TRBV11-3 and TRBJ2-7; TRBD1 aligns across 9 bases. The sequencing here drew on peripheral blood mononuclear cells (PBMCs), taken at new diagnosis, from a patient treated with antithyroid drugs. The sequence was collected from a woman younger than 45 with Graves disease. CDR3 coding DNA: TGTGCCAGCAGCGACTGGGACAGGGATACCTACGAGCAGTACTTC. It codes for CASSDWDRDTYEQYF.